Each of the 30 T cell receptor beta chains below was sequenced from the same sample in a study of T cells after yellow fever vaccination. Each CDR3 protein is one row after TCRdb ran MiXCR on the 5' RACE reads. Among 75,000 to 100,000 distinct CDR3 sequences, about 8.8% were seen once, and the ten largest hold 16%. Sequenced here: CD8+ T cells not binding an NS4B(214-222) dextramer, sorted from PBMCs, sampled around 15 days after the first yellow fever vaccination. The receptor source for this set is a man younger than 35 who received the YFV17D yellow fever vaccine.

The sample holds a few counts of this clonotype. The V and J genes are TRBV9 and TRBJ1-4; D possibly corresponds to TRBD1 (6 bases). The germline V gene has CDR1 SGDLS and CDR2 YYNGEE. This CDR3 has 15 amino acids. V was pared by 4 bases and J by 3 bases, with 13 bases between. The CDR3 region has the DNA TGTGCCAGCAGCAGAGCAGGGGTGGCTAATGAAAAACTGTTTTTT. Protein: CASSRAGVANEKLFF. The variable domain in full, completed from reference TRBV9 and TRBJ1-4, reads DSGVTQTPKHLITATGQRVTLRCSPRSGDLSVYWYQQSLDQGLQFLIQYYNGEERAKGNILERFSAQQFPDLHSELNLSSLELGDSALYFCASSRAGVANEKLFFGSGTQLSVL.

The chain combines TRBV5-6 with TRBJ1-2, with TRBD1 matching over 12 bases. This CDR3 comprises 15 residues. V lost 4 bases to trimming and J lost 8 bases; unmatched junction nucleotides: 9. CDR1 SGHDT and CDR2 YYEEEE come from the germline V gene. CDR3 in DNA: TGTGCCAGCAGCCGTGGGACAGGGGGCGTGGACGGCTACACCTTC. Protein sequence: CASSRGTGGVDGYTF.

The chain recombines TRBV3-1 with TRBJ2-5; TRBD2 is a possible D gene (7 bases). CDR1 LGHDT and CDR2 YNNKEL come from the germline V gene (reference sequence). There are 16 residues in the CDR3. Trimming took off 3 bases at V and 1 base at J, with 15 bases between the two ends. This chain's CDR3 is CASSQIPGGLQETQYF. As DNA, the CDR3 is TGTGCCAGCAGCCAGATTCCGGGGGGCCTCCAAGAGACCCAGTACTTC.

This clonotype was picked up a small number of times. The rearrangement links TRBV12-3 or TRBV12-4 to TRBJ2-1; 11 bases match TRBD2. V lost 3 bases and J lost 5; bases outside the gene matches: 3. This CDR3 region has 15 residues. The CDR3 region has the DNA TGTGCCAGCAGTTTTCTAGCGGGGGGTAACAATGAGCAGTTCTTC. As protein: CASSFLAGGNNEQFF.

The rearrangement links TRBV7-6 to TRBJ2-1, with 10 bases aligning to TRBD1. Unmatched junction bases numbered 7, after V lost 5 bases and J lost 9 bases. The CDR3 is made up of 14 amino acids. The germline CDR1 and CDR2 sequences are SGHVS and FNYEAQ. The DNA of the CDR3 is TGTGCCAGCAGCCCCGGGACAGGGGAACCTGAGCAGTTCTTC. Translation gives CASSPGTGEPEQFF. Filled out from reference TRBV7-6 and TRBJ2-1, the complete variable domain reads GAGVSQSPRYKVTKRGQDVALRCDPISGHVSLYWYRQALGQGPEFLTYFNYEAQQDKSGLPNDRFSAERPEGSISTLTIQRTEQRDSAMYRCASSPGTGEPEQFFGPGTRLTVL.

This clonotype was found many times. This sequence joins TRBV10-3 and TRBJ1-1; D unresolved. The CDR3 has 14 amino acids. Germline CDR1 reads ENHRY; CDR2 reads SYGVKD. V was clipped by 7 bases and J by 3 bases, with 15 bases between them. The CDR3 coding sequence is TGTGCCATCATTGCCGGCCCGGCGGACACTGAAGCTTTCTTT. It yields the protein CAIIAGPADTEAFF.

V usage is TRBV29-1 and J usage is TRBJ1-1; D is unclear. This CDR3 is built from 12 residues. Between the trimmed V and J ends, which lost 4 bases and 4 bases, there was a span of 10 bases. The germline V gene encodes CDR1 SQVTM and CDR2 ANQGSEA. CDR3 sequence reads: CSVVKGGTEAFF. CDR3 DNA: TGCAGCGTTGTAAAGGGTGGCACTGAAGCTTTCTTT.

This clonotype was counted only a few times. The rearrangement joins TRBV19 to TRBJ2-7; D unclear. This CDR3 has 15 amino acids. The V end was cut by 6 bases, the J end by 4 bases, with 19 bases between. Germline values: CDR1 LNHDA, CDR2 SQIVND (reference sequence). This CDR3 is CASRGSGLPSYEQYF. Here the CDR3 DNA reads TGTGCCAGTAGAGGTTCGGGTTTACCCTCTTACGAGCAGTACTTC.

The CDR3 bases are TGCGCCAGCAGCCAAGAGGACAGCATTAATCAGCCCCAGCATTTT. Amino acid sequence: CASSQEDSINQPQHF. The chain employs TRBV4-1 and TRBJ1-5; D is possibly TRBD1 (6 bases). The germline gives CDR1 MGHRA, CDR2 YSYEKL. V was pared by 0 bases and J by 4 bases, with 10 bases between. CDR3 length equals 15 residues.

CDR3 nucleotide sequence: TGCGCCAGCAGCGTGGGACAGGGCGGGGGTCTGAACACTGAAGCTTTCTTT. It translates to CASSVGQGGGLNTEAFF. The chain employs TRBV5-1 and TRBJ1-1; 9 bases match TRBD1. The junction had 10 bases not matched to a gene; V was cut back by 4 bases and J by 0 bases. This CDR3 comprises 17 residues. Germline V gives CDR1 SGHRS, CDR2 YFSETQ.

The table lists this clonotype with a few counts. The V gene is TRBV24-1, the J gene TRBJ2-7; 7 nucleotides agree with TRBD1. Unmatched junction bases numbered 10, after V lost 4 bases and J lost 2 bases. In germline, CDR1 is KGHDR, CDR2 SFDVKD. The CDR3 is made up of 16 amino acids. The CDR3 region is CATSDTGVLLPYEQYF. In nucleotides, the CDR3 is TGTGCCACCAGTGACACAGGGGTCCTCCTTCCCTACGAGCAGTACTTC.

The gene calls are TRBV5-4 and TRBJ1-1; 7 bases fit TRBD1. Germline CDR1 SGHNT, CDR2 YYREEE (reference sequence). This CDR3 is 14 amino acids long. Trimming at V came to 3 bases and at J to 4 bases, leaving 6 bases not matched to a gene. The DNA of the CDR3 is TGTGCCAGCAGCTGGTCGGGACAGCTCACTGAAGCTTTCTTT. Translated, it gives CASSWSGQLTEAFF. Complete variable domain (other parts from reference TRBV5-4 and TRBJ1-1): ETGVTQSPTHLIKTRGQQVTLRCSSQSGHNTVSWYQQALGQGPQFIFQYYREEENGRGNFPPRFSGLQFPNYSSELNVNALELDDSALYLCASSWSGQLTEAFFGQGTRLTVV.

The V gene is TRBV6-5, the J gene TRBJ1-2, with TRBD1 matching over 7 bases. This CDR3 has 12 residues. Per germline, CDR1 MNHEY and CDR2 SVGAGI. V lost 0 bases and J lost 11; bases outside the gene matches: 3. CDR3 amino acids: CASSYSGQPYTF. The CDR3 region has the DNA TGTGCCAGCAGTTACTCGGGACAGCCATACACCTTC.

This clonotype came up a few times. The chain carries TRBV5-5 and TRBJ1-1; weak D call: TRBD1 (5 bases). The CDR3 sequence is 15 residues long. V was pared by 3 bases and J by 8 bases, with 20 bases between. CDR1 is SGHKS, CDR2 YYEKEE, per germline (reference sequence). Here the CDR3 DNA reads TGTGCCAGCAGCTCCCCCGGGGACGGCTTAAGCGAAGCTTTCTTT. The encoded protein is CASSSPGDGLSEAFF.

The sample holds a few counts of this clonotype. The chain combines TRBV28 with TRBJ2-5; 8 bases map to TRBD1. The CDR3 runs 15 residues. From germline, CDR1 is MDHEN and CDR2 SYDVKM. The ends lost 5 bases at V and 5 bases at J; junction bases unmatched: 10. CDR3 residues: CASSPQQGAWETQYF. For the CDR3, the DNA is TGTGCCAGCAGTCCGCAGCAGGGGGCATGGGAGACCCAGTACTTC.

The chain joins TRBV24-1 to TRBJ2-1, with D perhaps TRBD1 or TRBD2 (5 bases each). Trimming removed 9 bases from V and 6 bases from J, with 20 bases in between. The germline V gene has CDR1 KGHDR and CDR2 SFDVKD. The CDR3 runs 15 residues. The CDR3 here is CATESGRTESNEQFF. The CDR3 DNA follows: TGTGCCACCGAATCGGGACGGACGGAATCCAATGAGCAGTTCTTC.

This clonotype was counted between two and nine times. V is TRBV4-1 and J is TRBJ2-7; unclear D gene. The germline V gene has CDR1 MGHRA and CDR2 YSYEKL. Trimming shortened V by 0 bases and J by 6 bases, and 9 bases separated the two germline ends. The CDR3 is 13 amino acids. For the CDR3, the DNA is TGCGCCAGCAGCCAAGAAATTGGGTCCGAGCAGTACTTC. Protein: CASSQEIGSEQYF.

This clonotype was observed a handful of times. This chain joins TRBV4-1 and TRBJ2-7; D uncertain. The CDR3 sequence is 14 residues long. Trimming removed 1 base from V and 2 bases from J, with 9 bases in between. Germline-derived CDR1 and CDR2 are MGHRA and YSYEKL. CDR3 sequence (DNA): TGCGCCAGCAGCCAAGCGTTAGGGACCTACGAGCAGTACGTC. Protein: CASSQALGTYEQYV.

The chain links TRBV23-1 to TRBJ2-7; D call uncertain. TRBV23-1 is an ORF for which the function is uncertain. CDR3 length: 11 amino acids. V lost 9 bases and J 3 bases, leaving 9 bases between the germline ends. The CDR3 loop is CARCHCYEQYV. The CDR3 DNA is TGCGCCAGGTGCCATTGCTACGAGCAGTACGTC.

This chain uses TRBV6-6 with TRBJ1-5; D unclear. The length of the CDR3 is 12 residues. Trimming shortened V by 2 bases and J by 4 bases, and 3 bases separated the two germline ends. Germline assignment: CDR1 MNHNY and CDR2 SVGAGI (reference sequence). DNA for the CDR3: TGTGCCAGCAGTTACCAAAATCAGCCCCAGCATTTT. This gives the protein CASSYQNQPQHF.

The rearrangement uses TRBV7-6 and TRBJ2-7; TRBD2 matches at 13 bases. The CDR3 has 15 amino acids. CDR1 SGHVS and CDR2 FNYEAQ come from the germline V gene. V trimming: 4 bases; J trimming: 2 bases; junction bases outside the gene matches: 2. The CDR3 loop is CASSSGTSGTYEQYF. In DNA form, the CDR3 reads TGTGCCAGCAGCTCCGGGACTAGCGGGACCTACGAGCAGTACTTC.

This clonotype came up many times. The gene calls are TRBV20-1 and TRBJ2-1; TRBD2 is a possible D gene (5 bases). The length of the CDR3 is 15 residues. The V gene's germline CDR1 is DFQATT and CDR2 SNEGSKA (reference sequence). V lost 3 bases and J 0 bases, leaving 12 bases between the germline ends. The CDR3 sequence: CSASSGVHSYNEQFF. CDR3 coding DNA: TGCAGTGCTAGTTCCGGGGTGCACTCCTACAATGAGCAGTTCTTC.

This clonotype was seen at least ten times. The V and J genes are TRBV6-5 and TRBJ1-5; unclear D gene. CDR1 is MNHEY, CDR2 SVGAGI, per germline. The germline V and J ends were trimmed by 6 bases and 4 bases, with 7 bases remaining between them. This CDR3 has 12 residues. CDR3 protein: CASSSGNQPQHF. In DNA form, the CDR3 reads TGTGCCAGCAGCTCGGGGAATCAGCCCCAGCATTTT.

The gene calls are TRBV5-4 and TRBJ2-7; 8 bases align to TRBD1. Germline CDR1 and CDR2: SGHNT and YYREEE (reference sequence). This CDR3 is 14 amino acids long. After removal of 2 bases from V and 7 bases from J, the junction contained 8 bases not matched to a gene. The CDR3, as DNA: TGTGCCAGCAGCTTCCGCGACAGGGGATGGGAGCAGTACTTC. This gives the protein CASSFRDRGWEQYF. The full variable domain, its missing parts supplied by reference TRBV5-4 and TRBJ2-7, is ETGVTQSPTHLIKTRGQQVTLRCSSQSGHNTVSWYQQALGQGPQFIFQYYREEENGRGNFPPRFSGLQFPNYSSELNVNALELDDSALYLCASSFRDRGWEQYFGPGTRLTVT.

This rearrangement joins TRBV28 to TRBJ2-3, with D maybe TRBD2 (6 bases). Trimming took off 3 bases at V and 2 bases at J, with 24 bases between the two ends. In germline, CDR1 is MDHEN, CDR2 SYDVKM. The CDR3 contains 19 residues. The CDR3 is CASSLALDVGRPSTDTQYF. Written as DNA, the CDR3 is TGTGCCAGCAGTTTGGCCCTTGATGTCGGGAGACCGTCCACAGATACGCAGTATTTT.

The J gene is TRBJ2-7, the V gene TRBV4-1; tentatively, D is TRBD1 or TRBD2 (6 bases each). Germline CDR1 MGHRA, CDR2 YSYEKL. There are 15 residues in the CDR3. Deletions cut 1 base from V and 2 bases from J, with 12 bases between. In DNA form, the CDR3 reads TGCGCCAGCAGCCAAGCGGAGGGACAACCCTACGAGCAGTACTTC. This translates into CASSQAEGQPYEQYF.

Only a few counts were recorded for this clonotype. This chain joins TRBV28 and TRBJ1-2; maybe TRBD1 (5 bases). This CDR3 contains 15 residues. Trimming shortened V by 3 bases and J by 4 bases, and 15 bases separated the two germline ends. Germline V gives CDR1 MDHEN, CDR2 SYDVKM. The CDR3 here is CASSFEGDSLYGYTF. As DNA, the CDR3 is TGTGCCAGCAGTTTTGAGGGTGACAGCCTCTATGGCTACACCTTC.

The chain uses TRBV4-1 and TRBJ1-2; 7 positions match TRBD1. Trimming at V came to 3 bases and at J to 4 bases, leaving 8 bases not matched to a gene. The CDR3 is made up of 15 amino acids. Germline-derived CDR1 and CDR2 are MGHRA and YSYEKL. The CDR3 loop reads CASSQGAGGVYGYTF. The DNA for the CDR3 is TGCGCCAGCAGCCAGGGGGCAGGGGGAGTCTATGGCTACACCTTC.

This clonotype has more than one count but fewer than ten. DNA of the CDR3: TGTGCCAGCAGTTACTCGGATACGCAGTATTTT. It codes for CASSYSDTQYF. The rearrangement uses TRBV6-6 and TRBJ2-3, with D uncertain. The CDR3 loop spans 11 amino acids. V was clipped by 0 bases and J by 6 bases, with 1 base between them. Per germline, CDR1 MNHNY and CDR2 SVGAGI (reference sequence).

This clonotype was counted at least ten times. The chain carries TRBV3-1 and TRBJ1-2; no clear D gene. CDR1 is LGHDT and CDR2 is YNNKEL in the germline V gene (reference sequence). With 5 bases removed from V and 2 bases from J, the gap between germline ends came to 12 bases. This CDR3 comprises 14 residues. DNA for the CDR3: TGTGCCAGCAGCACCACGGACGAAAACTATGGCTACACCTTC. This gives the protein CASSTTDENYGYTF. Using reference TRBV3-1 and TRBJ1-2 for the parts outside the CDR3, the full variable domain is DTAVSQTPKYLVTQMGNDKSIKCEQNLGHDTMYWYKQDSKKFLKIMFSYNNKELIINETVPNRFSPKSPDKAHLNLHINSLELGDSAVYFCASSTTDENYGYTFGSGTRLTVV.